This T cell receptor (beta chain) is from a study of somatic mutations in cytotoxic T cells in rheumatoid arthritis. Overall study context: Nearly 100% purity was obtained when some V beta antibody-stained T-cell populations were flow-sorted; these included V beta1+ cells sequenced for TCRB. Whole-study findings and limits: The largest CD8+ clone made up over 20% of CD8+ cells in about an eighth of the roughly 60 patients. Levels of CD8+ T-cell clonality in rheumatoid arthritis patients were statistically indistinguishable from those seen in age-matched healthy controls, with no significant difference.

Per germline, CDR1 SGHVS and CDR2 FQNEAQ. V lost 3 bases to trimming and J lost 0 bases, with 9 bases between them. The CDR3 runs 14 residues. Authors' methods: Large patient CD8+ clones, those above 1%, rarely matched published virus-specific TCRB sequences. Assay: immunoSEQ multiplex PCR; the TCRdb copy retains only in-frame clones and omits some. V, J and clone size are those of that table, while D and trimming were read from the DNA. Of around 15,000 clones in the sample, roughly 79% were seen once. A remark on this clone: Its specificity is unknown.

The chain carries TRBV7-8 and TRBJ2-7; D might be TRBD2 (5 bases). The sample comprised CD8+ T cells sorted from blood. The source is an adult with rheumatoid arthritis. The CDR3 protein is CASSFEGDSYEQYF. The CDR3 DNA sequence: TGTGCCAGCAGCTTCGAGGGAGACTCCTACGAGCAGTACTTC.